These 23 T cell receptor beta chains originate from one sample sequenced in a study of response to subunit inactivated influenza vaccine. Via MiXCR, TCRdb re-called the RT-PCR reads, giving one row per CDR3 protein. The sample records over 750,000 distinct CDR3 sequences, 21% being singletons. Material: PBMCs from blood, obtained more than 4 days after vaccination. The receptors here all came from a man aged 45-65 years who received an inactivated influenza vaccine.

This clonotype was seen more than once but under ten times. CDR3 in DNA: TGCAGTGTGACCGGGACTAGCGGGTTCAATGAGCAGTTCTTC. Translated: CSVTGTSGFNEQFF. The rearrangement uses TRBV20-1 and TRBJ2-1, with 12 bases identical to TRBD2. The CDR3 is made up of 14 amino acids. From germline, CDR1 is DFQATT and CDR2 SNEGSKA (reference sequence). V lost 7 bases, J lost 6 bases, and 7 bases stayed unmatched.

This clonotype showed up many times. CDR3 in amino acids: CASSLGQGLATNEKLFF. CDR3 in DNA: TGCGCCAGCAGCTTGGGCCAGGGGCTTGCAACTAATGAAAAACTGTTTTTT. The chain uses TRBV5-1 and TRBJ1-4; D perhaps matches TRBD1 (6 bases). The germline gives CDR1 SGHRS, CDR2 YFSETQ. V was clipped by 0 bases and J by 0 bases, with 12 bases between them. The CDR3 extends over 17 amino acids.

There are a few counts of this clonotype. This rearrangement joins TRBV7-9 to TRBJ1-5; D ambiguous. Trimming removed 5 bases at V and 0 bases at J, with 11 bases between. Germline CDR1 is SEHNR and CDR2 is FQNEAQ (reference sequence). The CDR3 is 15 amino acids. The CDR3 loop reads CASSRTANSNQPQHF. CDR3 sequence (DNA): TGTGCCAGCAGCAGAACGGCCAATAGCAATCAGCCCCAGCATTTT.

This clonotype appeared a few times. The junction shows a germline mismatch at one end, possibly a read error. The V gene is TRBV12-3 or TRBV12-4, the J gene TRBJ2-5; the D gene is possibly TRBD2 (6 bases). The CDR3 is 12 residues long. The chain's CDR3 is CASSQGGTRRGF. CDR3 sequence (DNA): TGTGCCAGCAGTCAAGGCGGGACCCGGAGGGGTTTC.

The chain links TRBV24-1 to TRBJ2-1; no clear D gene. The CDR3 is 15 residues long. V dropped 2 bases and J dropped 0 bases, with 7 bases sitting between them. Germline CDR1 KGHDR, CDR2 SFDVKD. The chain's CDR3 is CATSDSWSSYNEQFF. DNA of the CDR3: TGTGCCACCAGTGATTCTTGGAGCTCCTACAATGAGCAGTTCTTC.

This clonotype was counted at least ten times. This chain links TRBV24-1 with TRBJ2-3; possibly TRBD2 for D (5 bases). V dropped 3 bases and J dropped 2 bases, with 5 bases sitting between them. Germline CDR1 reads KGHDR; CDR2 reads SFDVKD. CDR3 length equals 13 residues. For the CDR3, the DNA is TGTGCCACCAGTGATGACTACACAGATACGCAGTATTTT. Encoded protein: CATSDDYTDTQYF.

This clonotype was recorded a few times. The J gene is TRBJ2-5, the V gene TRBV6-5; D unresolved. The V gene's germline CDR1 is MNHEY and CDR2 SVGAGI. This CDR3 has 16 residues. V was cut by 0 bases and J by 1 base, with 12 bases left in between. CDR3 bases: TGTGCCAGCAGTTACTCGTTTGGGCAGATCCAAGAGACCCAGTACTTC. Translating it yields CASSYSFGQIQETQYF.

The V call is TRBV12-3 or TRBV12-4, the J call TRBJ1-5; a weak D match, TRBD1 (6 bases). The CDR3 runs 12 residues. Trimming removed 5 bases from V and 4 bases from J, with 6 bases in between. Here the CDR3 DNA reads TGTGCCAGCAGTGACAGGAATCAGCCCCAGCATTTT. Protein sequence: CASSDRNQPQHF.

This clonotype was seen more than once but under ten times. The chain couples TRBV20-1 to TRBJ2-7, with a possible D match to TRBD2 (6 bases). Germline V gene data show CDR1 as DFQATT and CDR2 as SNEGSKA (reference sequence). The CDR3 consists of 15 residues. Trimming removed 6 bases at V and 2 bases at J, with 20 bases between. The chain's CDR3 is CSAISPGTLTYEQYF. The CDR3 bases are TGCAGTGCGATCTCTCCCGGGACTTTAACCTACGAGCAGTACTTC.

In DNA, the CDR3 is TGTGCCATCAGGGGGACAGGGATGGGTAATGAGCAGTTCTTC. Amino acid sequence: CAIRGTGMGNEQFF. The gene calls are TRBV10-3 and TRBJ2-1; 9 bases are a match to TRBD1. From germline, CDR1 is ENHRY and CDR2 SYGVKD. Unmatched junction bases numbered 7, after V lost 6 bases and J lost 7 bases. This CDR3 is built from 14 residues.

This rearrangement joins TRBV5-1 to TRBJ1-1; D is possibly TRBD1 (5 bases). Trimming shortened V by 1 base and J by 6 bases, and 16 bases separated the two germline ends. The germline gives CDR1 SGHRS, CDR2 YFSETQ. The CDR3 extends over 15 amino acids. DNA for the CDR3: TGCGCCAGCAGCTTGTTTTCCAGGGTATCTGCTGAAGCTTTCTTT. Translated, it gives CASSLFSRVSAEAFF.

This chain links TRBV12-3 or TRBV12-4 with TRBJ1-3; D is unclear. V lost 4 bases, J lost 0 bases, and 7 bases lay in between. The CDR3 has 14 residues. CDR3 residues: CASSSSSSGNTIYF. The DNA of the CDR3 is TGTGCCAGCAGTTCCTCGTCCTCTGGAAACACCATATATTTT.

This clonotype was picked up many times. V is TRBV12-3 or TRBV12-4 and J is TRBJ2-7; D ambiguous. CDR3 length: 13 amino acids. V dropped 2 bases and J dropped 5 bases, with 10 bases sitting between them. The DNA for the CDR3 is TGTGCCAGCAGTTTAAGAGGACGGAACGAGCAGTACTTC. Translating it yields CASSLRGRNEQYF.

The CDR3 loop reads CASSAPGGYNEQFF. The CDR3 DNA is TGTGCCAGCAGTGCCCCAGGAGGCTACAATGAGCAGTTCTTC. The V and J genes are TRBV6-1 and TRBJ2-1; the D gene is possibly TRBD2 (5 bases). This CDR3 is built from 14 residues. Germline V gives CDR1 MNHNS, CDR2 SASEGT. The ends were cut back, 4 bases at V and 3 bases at J, with 10 bases in the middle.

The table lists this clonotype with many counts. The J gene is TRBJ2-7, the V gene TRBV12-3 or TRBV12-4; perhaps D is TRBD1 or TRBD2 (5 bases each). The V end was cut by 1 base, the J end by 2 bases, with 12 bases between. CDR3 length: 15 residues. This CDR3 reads CASSLDPGTTYEQYF. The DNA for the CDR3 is TGTGCCAGCAGTTTAGACCCAGGGACCACCTACGAGCAGTACTTC.

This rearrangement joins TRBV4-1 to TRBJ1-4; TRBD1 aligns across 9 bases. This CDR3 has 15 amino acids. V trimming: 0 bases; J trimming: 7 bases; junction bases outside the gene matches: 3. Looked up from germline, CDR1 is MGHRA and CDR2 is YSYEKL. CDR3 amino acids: CASSQEGTGFEKLFF. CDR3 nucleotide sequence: TGCGCCAGCAGCCAAGAAGGGACAGGGTTTGAAAAACTGTTTTTT.

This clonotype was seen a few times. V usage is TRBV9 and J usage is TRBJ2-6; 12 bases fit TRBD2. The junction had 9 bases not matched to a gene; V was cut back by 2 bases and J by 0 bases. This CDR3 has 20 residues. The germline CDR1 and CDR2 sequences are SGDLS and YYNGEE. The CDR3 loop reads CASSVTSGSRELSGANVLTF. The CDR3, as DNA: TGTGCCAGCAGCGTGACTAGCGGGAGTAGGGAACTCTCTGGGGCCAACGTCCTGACTTTC.

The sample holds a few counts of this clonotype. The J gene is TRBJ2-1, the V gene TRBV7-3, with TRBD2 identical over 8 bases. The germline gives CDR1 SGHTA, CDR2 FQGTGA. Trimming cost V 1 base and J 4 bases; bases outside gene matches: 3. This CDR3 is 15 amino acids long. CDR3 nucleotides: TGTGCCAGCAGCTTAATAGCGGGAAGTTACAATGAGCAGTTCTTC. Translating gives CASSLIAGSYNEQFF.

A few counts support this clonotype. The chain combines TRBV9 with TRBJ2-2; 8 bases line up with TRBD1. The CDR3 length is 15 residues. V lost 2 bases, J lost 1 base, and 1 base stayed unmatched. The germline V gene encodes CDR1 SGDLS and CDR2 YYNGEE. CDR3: CASSVGQGNTGELFF. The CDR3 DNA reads TGTGCCAGCAGCGTCGGACAGGGGAACACCGGGGAGCTGTTTTTT.

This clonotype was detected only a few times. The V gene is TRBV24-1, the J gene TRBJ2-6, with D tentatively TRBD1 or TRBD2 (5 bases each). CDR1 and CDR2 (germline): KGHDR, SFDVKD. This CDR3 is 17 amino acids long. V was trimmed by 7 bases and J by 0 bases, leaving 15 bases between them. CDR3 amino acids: CATRPGPYDSGANVLTF. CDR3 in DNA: TGTGCCACCAGACCGGGACCGTACGACTCTGGGGCCAACGTCCTGACTTTC.

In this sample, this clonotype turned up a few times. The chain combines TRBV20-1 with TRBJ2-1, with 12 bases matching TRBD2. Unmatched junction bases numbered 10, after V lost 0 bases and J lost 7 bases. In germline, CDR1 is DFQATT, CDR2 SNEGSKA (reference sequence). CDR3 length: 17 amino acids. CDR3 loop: CSARDLLAGGPGNEQFF. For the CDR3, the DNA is TGCAGTGCTAGAGATCTCCTAGCGGGAGGGCCGGGGAATGAGCAGTTCTTC.

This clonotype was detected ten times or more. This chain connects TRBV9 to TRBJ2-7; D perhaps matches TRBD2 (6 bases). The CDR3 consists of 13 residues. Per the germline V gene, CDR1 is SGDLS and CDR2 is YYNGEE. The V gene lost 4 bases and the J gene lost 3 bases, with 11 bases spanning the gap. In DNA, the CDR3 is TGTGCCAGCAGCCCCGGACTAAACTACGAGCAGTACTTC. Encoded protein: CASSPGLNYEQYF.

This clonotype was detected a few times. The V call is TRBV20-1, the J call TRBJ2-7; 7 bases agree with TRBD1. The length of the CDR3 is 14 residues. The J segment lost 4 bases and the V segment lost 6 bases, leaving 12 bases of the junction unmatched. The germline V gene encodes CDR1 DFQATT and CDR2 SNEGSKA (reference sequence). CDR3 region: CSARTGTADYEQYF. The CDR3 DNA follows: TGCAGTGCCCGTACCGGGACAGCCGATTACGAGCAGTACTTC.